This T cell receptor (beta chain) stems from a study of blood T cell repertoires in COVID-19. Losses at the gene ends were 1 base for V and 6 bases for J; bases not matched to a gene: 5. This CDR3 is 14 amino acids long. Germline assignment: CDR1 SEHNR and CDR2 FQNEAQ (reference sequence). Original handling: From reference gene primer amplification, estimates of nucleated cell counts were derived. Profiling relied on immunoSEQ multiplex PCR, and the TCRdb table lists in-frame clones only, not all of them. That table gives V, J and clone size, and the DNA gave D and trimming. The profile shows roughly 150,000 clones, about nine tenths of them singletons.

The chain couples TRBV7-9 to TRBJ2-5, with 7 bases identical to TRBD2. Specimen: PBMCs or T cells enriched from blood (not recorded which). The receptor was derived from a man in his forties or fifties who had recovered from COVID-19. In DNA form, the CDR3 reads TGTGCCAGCAGCTTAGAGGGAGGGCAAAAGACCCAGTACTTC. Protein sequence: CASSLEGGQKTQYF. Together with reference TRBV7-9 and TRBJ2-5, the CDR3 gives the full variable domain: DTGVSQNPRHKITKRGQNVTFRCDPISEHNRLYWYRQTLGQGPEFLTYFQNEAQLEKSRLLSDRFSAERPKGSFSTLEIQRTEQGDSAMYLCASSLEGGQKTQYFGPGTRLLVL.